This T cell receptor (beta chain) derives from a study of T cell responses to AZD1222 COVID-19 vaccine. The table came from immunoSEQ multiplex PCR; TCRdb's copy has only in-frame clones and leaves some out. The sample holds approximately 72,000 clones, 70% to 90% seen once. Germline assignment: CDR1 SNHLY and CDR2 FYNNEI. After removal of 5 bases from V and 7 bases from J, the junction contained 12 bases not matched to a gene. The CDR3 is 17 amino acids. Study-level points and caveats: Spike regions recognized by vaccine-associated CD4 TCRs spanned the protein, led by 160-218 and 743-854. Repertoire sampling occurred only after the peak T cell response.

Pooled samples include second doses given at about 4 or 12 weeks. Concerning this clone: Its antigen is unidentified.

The sequence was collected from an adult who received the AZD1222 COVID-19 vaccine. The rearrangement uses TRBV2 and TRBJ1-5; 12 bases are shared with TRBD1. Source: peripheral blood, taken 28 days after the second AZD1222 dose. CDR3 coding DNA: TGTGCCAGCAGTCGGACCGGGACAGGGGGCCGGAGGCAGCCCCAGCATTTT. It yields the protein CASSRTGTGGRRQPQHF.